This is a list of T cell receptor beta chains from one sample in a study of cytomegalovirus exposure and HLA in healthy donors. Sequenced by immunoSEQ multiplex PCR; TCRdb stores in-frame clones only, minus some. Across around 150,000 clones, the top ten clones capture 2.7% of the sample. Sequences were obtained from PBMCs. These receptors were collected from a man aged 35 to 55 in good health and CMV-seronegative. Each CDR3 is given with its conserved first and last residue. Fields, in order: D gene, V gene, J gene, CDR3 protein, CDR3 DNA. The D gene is left open where the match is weak.

D gene: TRBD2
V gene: TRBV28
J gene: TRBJ2-2
CDR3 protein: CASTHGGGIPGELFF
CDR3 DNA: TGTGCCAGCACTCACGGGGGGGGGATCCCCGGGGAGCTGTTTTTT

D gene: -
V gene: TRBV7-2
J gene: TRBJ1-2
CDR3 protein: CASSLRTANYGYTF
CDR3 DNA: TGTGCCAGCAGCTTACGGACAGCCAACTATGGCTACACCTTC

D gene: TRBD2
V gene: TRBV5-1
J gene: TRBJ2-7
CDR3 protein: CASSPTWTSGGEQYF
CDR3 DNA: TGCGCCAGCAGCCCGACGTGGACTAGCGGGGGCGAGCAGTACTTC

D gene: -
V gene: TRBV5-6
J gene: TRBJ2-3
CDR3 protein: CASSLGGVTDTQYF
CDR3 DNA: TGTGCCAGCAGCTTGGGGGGGGTGACAGATACGCAGTATTTT

D gene: -
V gene: TRBV25-1
J gene: TRBJ2-1
CDR3 protein: CASSGGYEQFF
CDR3 DNA: TGTGCCAGCAGTGGAGGGTATGAGCAGTTCTTC

D gene: TRBD1
V gene: TRBV6-1
J gene: TRBJ2-2
CDR3 protein: CASSRTGAGTGELFF
CDR3 DNA: TGTGCCAGCAGCCGGACAGGGGCAGGCACCGGGGAGCTGTTTTTT

D gene: TRBD2
V gene: TRBV18
J gene: TRBJ2-7
CDR3 protein: CASSPPGLAAYEQYF
CDR3 DNA: TGTGCCAGCTCACCACCGGGACTAGCGGCCTACGAGCAGTACTTC

D gene: -
V gene: TRBV4-3
J gene: TRBJ1-2
CDR3 protein: CASSQDEAADYGYTF
CDR3 DNA: TGCGCCAGCAGCCAAGATGAGGCGGCTGACTATGGCTACACCTTC

D gene: -
V gene: TRBV18
J gene: TRBJ2-7
CDR3 protein: CASSPGQGLGEQYF
CDR3 DNA: TGTGCCAGCTCACCAGGGCAGGGGCTCGGCGAGCAGTACTTC

D gene: TRBD1
V gene: TRBV9
J gene: TRBJ1-2
CDR3 protein: CASSPGGQGGLGYTF
CDR3 DNA: TGTGCCAGCAGCCCTGGAGGACAGGGGGGACTAGGCTACACCTTC

D gene: -
V gene: TRBV5-1
J gene: TRBJ1-2
CDR3 protein: CASSSTEPNYGYTF
CDR3 DNA: TGCGCCAGCAGCTCGACGGAGCCTAACTATGGCTACACCTTC

D gene: -
V gene: TRBV5-1
J gene: TRBJ2-7
CDR3 protein: CASSLEQGQPYEQYF
CDR3 DNA: TGCGCCAGCAGCTTGGAGCAGGGCCAACCCTACGAGCAGTACTTC

D gene: TRBD1
V gene: TRBV4-1
J gene: TRBJ1-6
CDR3 protein: CASSHPQGTSSPLHF
CDR3 DNA: TGCGCCAGCAGCCATCCACAGGGGACTAGTTCACCCCTCCACTTT

D gene: TRBD1
V gene: TRBV19
J gene: TRBJ2-5
CDR3 protein: CASSMDRAGSQYF
CDR3 DNA: TGTGCCAGTAGTATGGACAGGGCCGGGTCCCAGTACTTC

D gene: -
V gene: TRBV29-1
J gene: TRBJ2-7
CDR3 protein: CSVEVRVGYEQYF
CDR3 DNA: TGCAGCGTCGAGGTCAGGGTGGGTTACGAGCAGTACTTC

D gene: TRBD1
V gene: TRBV6-1
J gene: TRBJ2-7
CDR3 protein: CASSEKGQSYEQYF
CDR3 DNA: TGTGCCAGCAGTGAAAAGGGACAGTCCTACGAGCAGTACTTC

D gene: -
V gene: TRBV19
J gene: TRBJ2-2
CDR3 protein: CASSIGAGITGELFF
CDR3 DNA: TGTGCCAGTAGTATAGGGGCCGGGATCACCGGGGAGCTGTTTTTT

D gene: TRBD2
V gene: TRBV19
J gene: TRBJ2-3
CDR3 protein: CASTSGGADTQYF
CDR3 DNA: TGTGCCAGTACTAGCGGGGGGGCAGATACGCAGTATTTT

D gene: TRBD2
V gene: TRBV7-2
J gene: TRBJ2-1
CDR3 protein: CASSRTSGGTYNEQFF
CDR3 DNA: TGTGCCAGCAGCCGGACTAGCGGGGGGACCTACAATGAGCAGTTCTTC

D gene: -
V gene: TRBV29-1
J gene: TRBJ2-7
CDR3 protein: CSAEQGHPSYEQYF
CDR3 DNA: TGCAGCGCCGAACAGGGCCATCCTTCCTACGAGCAGTACTTC

D gene: -
V gene: TRBV5-1
J gene: TRBJ2-7
CDR3 protein: CASSLSGNEQYF
CDR3 DNA: TGCGCCAGCAGCTTGTCCGGTAACGAGCAGTACTTC

D gene: TRBD2
V gene: TRBV6-5
J gene: TRBJ2-1
CDR3 protein: CASSSYGTSGPLFF
CDR3 DNA: TGTGCCAGCAGTTCCTACGGGACTAGCGGACCTCTGTTCTTC

D gene: TRBD1
V gene: TRBV29-1
J gene: TRBJ2-1
CDR3 protein: CSANRDRSYNEQFF
CDR3 DNA: TGCAGCGCGAACCGGGACAGGAGTTACAATGAGCAGTTCTTC

D gene: -
V gene: TRBV7-2
J gene: TRBJ1-1
CDR3 protein: CASSLEPGTEAFF
CDR3 DNA: TGTGCCAGCAGCTTAGAACCGGGGACTGAAGCTTTCTTT

D gene: TRBD1
V gene: TRBV9
J gene: TRBJ1-1
CDR3 protein: CASRKLRDRVEENTEAFF
CDR3 DNA: TGTGCCAGCAGAAAGCTACGGGACAGGGTGGAGGAGAACACTGAAGCTTTCTTT

D gene: -
V gene: TRBV28
J gene: TRBJ2-3
CDR3 protein: CASRKGANTDTQYF
CDR3 DNA: TGTGCCAGCCGGAAAGGGGCGAACACAGATACGCAGTATTTT

D gene: TRBD1
V gene: TRBV5-1
J gene: TRBJ1-4
CDR3 protein: CASSKQGGEENEKLFF
CDR3 DNA: TGCGCCAGCAGCAAACAGGGGGGCGAGGAAAATGAAAAACTGTTTTTT

D gene: TRBD1
V gene: TRBV5-1
J gene: TRBJ1-3
CDR3 protein: CASSTTGQGSGNTIYF
CDR3 DNA: TGCGCCAGCAGCACTACCGGACAGGGCTCTGGAAACACCATATATTTT

D gene: -
V gene: TRBV10-3
J gene: TRBJ2-3
CDR3 protein: CAISAGTSTDTQYF
CDR3 DNA: TGTGCCATCAGCGCGGGGACTAGCACAGATACGCAGTATTTT

D gene: TRBD1
V gene: TRBV6-5
J gene: TRBJ2-7
CDR3 protein: CASSHGDRPDEQYF
CDR3 DNA: TGTGCCAGCAGTCACGGGGACAGGCCCGACGAGCAGTACTTC

D gene: TRBD1
V gene: TRBV27
J gene: TRBJ1-1
CDR3 protein: CASSTPGGSTEAFF
CDR3 DNA: TGTGCCAGCAGTACTCCAGGGGGCAGCACTGAAGCTTTCTTT

D gene: -
V gene: TRBV12-5
J gene: TRBJ2-3
CDR3 protein: CASATVSTDTQYF
CDR3 DNA: TGTGCTAGTGCCACGGTTAGCACAGATACGCAGTATTTT

D gene: TRBD1
V gene: TRBV4-1
J gene: TRBJ2-3
CDR3 protein: CASSQDSPGQGKDTQYF
CDR3 DNA: TGCGCCAGCAGCCAAGACTCTCCGGGACAGGGCAAAGATACGCAGTATTTT

D gene: TRBD2
V gene: TRBV4-2
J gene: TRBJ2-1
CDR3 protein: CASSQPSGGAYNEQFF
CDR3 DNA: TGTGCCAGCAGCCAACCCAGCGGGGGGGCTTACAATGAGCAGTTCTTC

D gene: TRBD2
V gene: TRBV9
J gene: TRBJ2-7
CDR3 protein: CASSVDGGAFDEQYF
CDR3 DNA: TGTGCCAGCAGCGTAGACGGGGGGGCCTTCGACGAGCAGTACTTC

D gene: TRBD1
V gene: TRBV27
J gene: TRBJ1-4
CDR3 protein: CASNRQGATNEKLFF
CDR3 DNA: TGTGCCAGTAACCGACAGGGGGCGACTAATGAAAAACTGTTTTTT

D gene: TRBD1
V gene: TRBV2
J gene: TRBJ1-2
CDR3 protein: CASSERGPAGYTF
CDR3 DNA: TGTGCCAGCAGTGAAAGGGGGCCCGCTGGCTACACCTTC